The 9 T cell receptor beta chains below were found in one sample sequenced in a study of CD8+ T cells in alopecia areata. Extraction and reverse transcription of RNA yielded cDNA as the sequencing template. Clones were sequenced by immunoSEQ multiplex PCR, and TCRdb holds only the in-frame ones, with some missing. The sample includes some 100,000 clones, 55% to 80% of them seen just once. The source material was CD4+ T cells sorted from blood. These receptors all stem from a human donor in good health.

The gene calls are TRBV5-4 and TRBJ2-3; D is ambiguous. The CDR3 length is 13 residues. The germline V gene has CDR1 SGHNT and CDR2 YYREEE (reference sequence). With 8 bases removed from V and 0 bases from J, the gap between germline ends came to 10 bases. CDR3 DNA: TGTGCCAGTTCTATTACTAGCACAGATACGCAGTATTTT. Protein product: CASSITSTDTQYF.

J is TRBJ1-1 and V is TRBV7-2, with D uncertain. V dropped 5 bases and J dropped 4 bases, with 14 bases sitting between them. Germline V gene lookup returns CDR1 SGHTA and CDR2 FQGNSA. The CDR3 length is 14 residues. The CDR3 DNA reads as TGTGCCAGCAGCCCCTCGGCCAGCAGCACTGAAGCTTTCTTT. Translating it yields CASSPSASSTEAFF.

The V and J genes are TRBV19 and TRBJ1-5; D is ambiguous. In germline, CDR1 is LNHDA, CDR2 SQIVND (reference sequence). The ends were cut back, 3 bases at V and 4 bases at J, with 10 bases in the middle. The CDR3 spans 14 residues. CDR3 sequence (DNA): TGTGCCAGTAGTATTGGATCAAGGAATCAGCCCCAGCATTTT. Its protein is CASSIGSRNQPQHF.

This sequence joins TRBV30 and TRBJ1-5, with D unresolved. The CDR3 totals 14 residues. Germline assignment: CDR1 GTSNPN and CDR2 SVGIG (reference sequence). V lost 0 bases and J lost 9, with 15 bases in between. CDR3 DNA sequence: TGTGCCTGGAGTGTGGTTCAAGATATCGCGCCCCAGCATTTT. Translating it yields CAWSVVQDIAPQHF.

This clone was seen a few times. The chain employs TRBV6-5 and TRBJ2-6; 7 bases line up with TRBD1. V shed 6 bases, J shed 1 base, and the junction held 3 bases outside the gene matches. From germline, CDR1 is MNHEY and CDR2 SVGAGI. The CDR3 covers 15 residues. DNA of the CDR3: TGTGCCAGCAGACGGACAGGTTCTGGGGCCAACGTCCTGACTTTC. The encoded protein is CASRRTGSGANVLTF.

The rearrangement links TRBV9 to TRBJ1-1; no clear D. The V end lost 0 bases, the J end lost 3 bases, and 9 bases lay between the germline ends. The CDR3 spans 14 residues. Per the germline V gene, CDR1 is SGDLS and CDR2 is YYNGEE. The CDR3 nucleotides read TGTGCCAGCAGCGTAGTATCCCCTGACACTGAAGCTTTCTTT. This encodes CASSVVSPDTEAFF.

The genes are TRBV4-1 and TRBJ2-1, with 12 bases lining up with TRBD2. J lost 9 bases, V lost 3 bases, and 9 bases had no gene match. There are 16 residues in the CDR3. Germline lookup yields CDR1 MGHRA and CDR2 YSYEKL. CDR3 amino acids: CASSQGTSGPPGEQFF. The CDR3 DNA is TGCGCCAGCAGCCAGGGGACTAGCGGGCCACCCGGTGAGCAGTTCTTC.

The V call is TRBV29-1, the J call TRBJ2-1, with D tentatively TRBD2 (6 bases). V was clipped by 1 base and J by 12 bases, with 10 bases between them. Looked up from germline, CDR1 is SQVTM and CDR2 is ANQGSEA. The CDR3 runs to 11 residues. CDR3 protein: CSVEGGRGQFF. The CDR3 region has the DNA TGCAGCGTTGAAGGTGGGCGGGGGCAGTTCTTC.

The chain uses TRBV7-2 and TRBJ2-5; D remains unclear. V lost 5 bases and J lost 5, with 6 bases in between. Germline CDR1 reads SGHTA; CDR2 reads FQGNSA. This CDR3 region has 11 residues. CDR3 sequence (DNA): TGTGCCAGCAGCACAGTGGAGACCCAGTACTTC. It is translated as CASSTVETQYF.